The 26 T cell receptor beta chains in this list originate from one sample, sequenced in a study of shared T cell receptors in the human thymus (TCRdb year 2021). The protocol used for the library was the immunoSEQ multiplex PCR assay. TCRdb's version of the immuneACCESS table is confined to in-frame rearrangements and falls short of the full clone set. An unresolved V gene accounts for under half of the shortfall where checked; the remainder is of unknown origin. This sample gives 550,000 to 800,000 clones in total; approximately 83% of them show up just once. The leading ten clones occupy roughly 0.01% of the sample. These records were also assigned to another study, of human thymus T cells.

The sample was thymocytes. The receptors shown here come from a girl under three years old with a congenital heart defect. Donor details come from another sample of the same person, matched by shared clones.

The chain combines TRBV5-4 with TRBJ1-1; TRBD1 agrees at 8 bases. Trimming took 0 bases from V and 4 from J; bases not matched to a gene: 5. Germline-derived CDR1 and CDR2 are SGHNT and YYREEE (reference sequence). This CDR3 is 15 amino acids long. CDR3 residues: CASSLGRGRVTEAFF. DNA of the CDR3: TGTGCCAGCAGCTTGGGCAGGGGGCGAGTCACTGAAGCTTTCTTT.

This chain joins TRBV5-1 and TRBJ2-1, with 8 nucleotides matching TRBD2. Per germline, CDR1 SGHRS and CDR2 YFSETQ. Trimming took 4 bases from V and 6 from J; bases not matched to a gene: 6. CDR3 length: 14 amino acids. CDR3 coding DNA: TGCGCCAGCAGCCCGGGACTAGTAGTCAATGAGCAGTTCTTC. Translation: CASSPGLVVNEQFF.

CDR3 nucleotide sequence: TGTGCCAGCAGTTATCCCTCCTACGAGCAGTACTTC. The encoded protein is CASSYPSYEQYF. This chain connects TRBV6-1 to TRBJ2-7; no definite D call. The CDR3 has 12 residues. Germline V gene lookup returns CDR1 MNHNS and CDR2 SASEGT. V was clipped by 5 bases and J by 0 bases, with 5 bases between them.

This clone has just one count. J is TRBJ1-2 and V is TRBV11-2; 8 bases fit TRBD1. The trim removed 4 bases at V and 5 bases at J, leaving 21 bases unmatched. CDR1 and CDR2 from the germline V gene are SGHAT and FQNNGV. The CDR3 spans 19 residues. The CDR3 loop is CASSSRGQGHRKTEYGYTF. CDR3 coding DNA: TGTGCCAGCAGCTCCAGAGGACAGGGTCACAGAAAAACGGAGTATGGCTACACCTTC.

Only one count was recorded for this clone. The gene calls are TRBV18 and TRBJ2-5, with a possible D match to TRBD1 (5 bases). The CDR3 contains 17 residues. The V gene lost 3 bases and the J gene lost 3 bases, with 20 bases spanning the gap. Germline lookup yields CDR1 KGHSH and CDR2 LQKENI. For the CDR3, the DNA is TGTGCCAGCTCACCGACTGCGGACGGAAAGGGGAAAGAGACCCAGTACTTC. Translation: CASSPTADGKGKETQYF.

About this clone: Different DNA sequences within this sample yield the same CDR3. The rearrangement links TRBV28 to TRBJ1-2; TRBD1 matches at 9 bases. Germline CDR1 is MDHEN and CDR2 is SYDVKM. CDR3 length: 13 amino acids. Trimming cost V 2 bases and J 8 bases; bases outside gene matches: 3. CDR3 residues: CASSLGTGYGYTF. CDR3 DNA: TGTGCCAGCAGTTTAGGGACAGGGTACGGCTACACCTTC.

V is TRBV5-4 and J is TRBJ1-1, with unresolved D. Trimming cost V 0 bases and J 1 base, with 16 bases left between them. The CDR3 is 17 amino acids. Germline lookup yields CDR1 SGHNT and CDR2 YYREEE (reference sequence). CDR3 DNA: TGTGCCAGCAGCTTGGTGGAGGGCTACCTCACGAACACTGAAGCTTTCTTT. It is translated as CASSLVEGYLTNTEAFF.

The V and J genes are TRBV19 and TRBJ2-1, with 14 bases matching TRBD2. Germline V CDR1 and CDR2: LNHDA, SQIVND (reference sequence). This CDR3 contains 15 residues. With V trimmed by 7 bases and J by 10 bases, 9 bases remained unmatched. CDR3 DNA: TGTGCCAGTAACCCGACTAGCGGGGGGGCTGGGGAGCAGTTCTTC. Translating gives CASNPTSGGAGEQFF.

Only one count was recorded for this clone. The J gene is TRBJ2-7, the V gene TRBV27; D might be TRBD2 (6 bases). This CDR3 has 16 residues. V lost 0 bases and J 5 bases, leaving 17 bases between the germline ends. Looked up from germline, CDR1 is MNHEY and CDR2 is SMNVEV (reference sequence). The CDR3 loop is CASSLSLGTPLDEQYF. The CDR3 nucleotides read TGTGCCAGCAGTTTATCTCTCGGGACTCCACTCGACGAGCAGTACTTC.

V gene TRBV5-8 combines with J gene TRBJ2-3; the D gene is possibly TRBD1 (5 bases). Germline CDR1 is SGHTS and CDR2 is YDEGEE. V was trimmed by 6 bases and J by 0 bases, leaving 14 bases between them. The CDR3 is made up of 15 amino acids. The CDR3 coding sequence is TGTGCCAGCATTCTCAGGGTTCCTAGCACAGATACGCAGTATTTT. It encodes CASILRVPSTDTQYF.

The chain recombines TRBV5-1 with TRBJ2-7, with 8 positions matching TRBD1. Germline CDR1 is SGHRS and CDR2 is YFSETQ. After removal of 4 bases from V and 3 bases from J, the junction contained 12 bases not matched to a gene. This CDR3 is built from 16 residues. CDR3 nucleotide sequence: TGCGCCAGCAGCCCGGACAGGGTACGGCTCGGCTACGAGCAGTACTTC. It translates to CASSPDRVRLGYEQYF.

The CDR3, as DNA: TGTGCCAGCAGTGAAGGAACAGGGGGAAACACCATATATTTT. Translated, it gives CASSEGTGGNTIYF. The V and J genes are TRBV6-1 and TRBJ1-3; the D gene is possibly TRBD1 (6 bases). From germline, CDR1 is MNHNS and CDR2 SASEGT. The CDR3 is 14 residues long. V was pared by 1 base and J by 4 bases, with 8 bases between.

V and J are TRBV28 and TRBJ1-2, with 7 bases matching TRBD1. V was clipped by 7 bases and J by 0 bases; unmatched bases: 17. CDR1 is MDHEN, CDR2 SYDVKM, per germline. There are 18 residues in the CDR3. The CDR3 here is CASTTDPGGTSANYGYTF. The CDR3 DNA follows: TGTGCCAGCACTACCGACCCAGGGGGGACGTCGGCTAACTATGGCTACACCTTC.

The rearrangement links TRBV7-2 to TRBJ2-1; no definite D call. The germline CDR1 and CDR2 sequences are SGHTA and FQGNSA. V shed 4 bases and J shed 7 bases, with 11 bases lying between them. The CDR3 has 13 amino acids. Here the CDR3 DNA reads TGTGCCAGCAGCTCCTACAGCATTAATGAGCAGTTCTTC. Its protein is CASSSYSINEQFF.

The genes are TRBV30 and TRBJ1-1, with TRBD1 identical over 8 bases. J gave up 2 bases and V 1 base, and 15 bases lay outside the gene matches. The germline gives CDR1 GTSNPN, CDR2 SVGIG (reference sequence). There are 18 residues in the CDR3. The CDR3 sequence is CAWSGTKVQGASNTEAFF. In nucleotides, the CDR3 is TGTGCCTGGAGTGGAACGAAAGTCCAGGGGGCGTCTAACACTGAAGCTTTCTTT.

The CDR3 bases are TGCGCCAGCTCAATAGAGGGGGGACCGGGACAGGGGAACTCTATATTGAATTCACCCCTCCACTTT. Protein product: CASSIEGGPGQGNSILNSPLHF. The V gene is TRBV5-1, the J gene TRBJ1-6; 10 bases are a match to TRBD1. Germline V gives CDR1 SGHRS, CDR2 YFSETQ. This CDR3 has 22 amino acids. Germline trimming cut 7 bases from V and 7 bases from J; bases unmatched to any gene: 29.

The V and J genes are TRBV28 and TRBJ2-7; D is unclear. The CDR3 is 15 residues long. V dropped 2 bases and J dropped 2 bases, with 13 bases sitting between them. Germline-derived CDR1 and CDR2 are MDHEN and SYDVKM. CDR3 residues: CASSLDIYAPYEQYF. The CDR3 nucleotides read TGTGCCAGCAGTTTAGACATATATGCCCCCTACGAGCAGTACTTC.

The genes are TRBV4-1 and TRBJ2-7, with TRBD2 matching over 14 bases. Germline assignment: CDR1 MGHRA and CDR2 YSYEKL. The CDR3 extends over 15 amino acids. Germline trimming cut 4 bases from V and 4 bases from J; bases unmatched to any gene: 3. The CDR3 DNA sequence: TGCGCCAGCAGCCTCAGGACTAGCGGGGGGTACGAGCAGTACTTC. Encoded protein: CASSLRTSGGYEQYF.

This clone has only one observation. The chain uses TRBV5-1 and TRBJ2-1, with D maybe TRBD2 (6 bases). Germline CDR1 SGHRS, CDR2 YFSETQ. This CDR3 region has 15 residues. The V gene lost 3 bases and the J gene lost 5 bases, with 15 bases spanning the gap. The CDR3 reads CASSSGDPRHNEQFF. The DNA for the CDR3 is TGCGCCAGCAGCTCGGGGGACCCCCGACACAATGAGCAGTTCTTC. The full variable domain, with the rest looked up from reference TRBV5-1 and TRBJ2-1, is KAGVTQTPRYLIKTRGQQVTLSCSPISGHRSVSWYQQTPGQGLQFLFEYFSETQRNKGNFPGRFSGRQFSNSRSEMNVSTLELGDSALYLCASSSGDPRHNEQFFGPGTRLTVL.

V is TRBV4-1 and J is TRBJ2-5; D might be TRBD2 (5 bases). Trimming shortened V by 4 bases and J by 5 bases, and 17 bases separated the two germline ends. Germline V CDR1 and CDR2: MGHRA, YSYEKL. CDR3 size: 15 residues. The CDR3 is CASSPGLRKTETQYF. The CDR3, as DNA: TGCGCCAGCAGCCCTGGACTCCGAAAAACGGAGACCCAGTACTTC.

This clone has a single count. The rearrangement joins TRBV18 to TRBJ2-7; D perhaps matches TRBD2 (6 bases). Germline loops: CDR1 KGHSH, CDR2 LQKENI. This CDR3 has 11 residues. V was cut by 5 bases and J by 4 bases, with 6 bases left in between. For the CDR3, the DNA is TGTGCCAGCTCAAGCGGGTACGAGCAGTACTTC. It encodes CASSSGYEQYF. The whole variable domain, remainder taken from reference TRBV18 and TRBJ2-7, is NAGVMQNPRHLVRRRGQEARLRCSPMKGHSHVYWYRQLPEEGLKFMVYLQKENIIDESGMPKERFSAEFPKEGPSILRIQQVVRGDSAAYFCASSSGYEQYFGPGTRLTVT.

Here the CDR3 reads CASSLETGEVQYF. CDR3 in DNA: TGTGCCAGCAGCCTCGAGACAGGGGAGGTGCAGTACTTC. The chain couples TRBV5-4 to TRBJ2-7; TRBD1 matches 8 bases. The CDR3 is made up of 13 amino acids. V lost 4 bases and J lost 9; bases outside the gene matches: 9. CDR1 SGHNT and CDR2 YYREEE come from the germline V gene (reference sequence).

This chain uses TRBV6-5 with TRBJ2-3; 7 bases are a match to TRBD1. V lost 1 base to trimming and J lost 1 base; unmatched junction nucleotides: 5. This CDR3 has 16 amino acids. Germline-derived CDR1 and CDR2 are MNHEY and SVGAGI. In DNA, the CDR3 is TGTGCCAGCAGTTACTATCAGGGGGACCGCACAGATACGCAGTATTTT. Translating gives CASSYYQGDRTDTQYF.

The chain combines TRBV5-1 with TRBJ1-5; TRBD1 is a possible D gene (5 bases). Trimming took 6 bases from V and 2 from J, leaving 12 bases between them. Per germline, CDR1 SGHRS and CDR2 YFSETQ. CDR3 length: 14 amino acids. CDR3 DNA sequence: TGCGCCAGCAAAACGACAGTCGGCAATCAGCCCCAGCATTTT. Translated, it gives CASKTTVGNQPQHF.

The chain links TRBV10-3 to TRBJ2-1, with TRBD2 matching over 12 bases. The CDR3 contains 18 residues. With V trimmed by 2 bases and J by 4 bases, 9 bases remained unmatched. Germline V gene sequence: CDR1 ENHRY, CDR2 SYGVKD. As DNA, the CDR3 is TGTGCCATCAGTGAGCCTCTAGCGGGGGGGCCTAGTTACAATGAGCAGTTCTTC. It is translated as CAISEPLAGGPSYNEQFF.

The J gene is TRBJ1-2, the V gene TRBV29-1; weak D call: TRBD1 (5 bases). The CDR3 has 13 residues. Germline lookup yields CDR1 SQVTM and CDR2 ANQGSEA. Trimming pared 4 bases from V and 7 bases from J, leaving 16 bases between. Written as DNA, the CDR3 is TGCAGCGTTGTACTCCGCACAGGCTCTGGCTACACCTTC. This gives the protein CSVVLRTGSGYTF.